The 10 T cell receptor beta chains reported below all come from one sample, sequenced in a study of T cells in Graves' hyperthyroidism and ophthalmopathy. The CDR3 regions of TCR beta were amplified from RNA transcripts. First-round RT-PCR with HTBI primers amplified the TCR CDR3 region. Each CDR3 protein gets one entry after TCRdb re-called the multiplex PCR reads with MiXCR. The table shows 450,000 to 650,000 distinct CDR3 sequences, with about a fifth occurring only once. Sequencing was done on a sample of blood. These receptors originate from a man aged 18 to 29 with Graves' hyperthyroidism.

This clonotype was seen a handful of times. The chain joins TRBV6-1 to TRBJ1-1; D unresolved. The CDR3 consists of 13 residues. The V end lost 6 bases, the J end lost 0 bases, and 8 bases lay between the germline ends. Per germline, CDR1 MNHNS and CDR2 SASEGT. Here the CDR3 reads CASRQELNTEAFF. The CDR3 region has the DNA TGTGCCAGCAGGCAAGAGTTGAACACTGAAGCTTTCTTT.

This clonotype was seen many times. The CDR3 DNA reads as TGTGCCAGCAGTTTCACAGGGGCTAATCAGCCCCAGCATTTT. Its translation is CASSFTGANQPQHF. The chain is built from TRBV27 and TRBJ1-5; 7 nucleotides agree with TRBD1. Germline loops: CDR1 MNHEY, CDR2 SMNVEV (reference sequence). This CDR3 contains 14 residues. V dropped 3 bases and J dropped 4; count of bases not matched to a gene: 3.

This clonotype has ten or more counts. The V call is TRBV19, the J call TRBJ2-7, with TRBD1 identical over 8 bases. V shed 9 bases and J 4 bases; nucleotides not matched to a gene: 5. The CDR3 extends over 12 amino acids. The V gene's germline CDR1 is LNHDA and CDR2 SQIVND (reference sequence). CDR3: CASGQGLYEQYF. The CDR3 DNA is TGTGCCAGCGGACAGGGCCTTTACGAGCAGTACTTC.

There are many counts of this clonotype. This chain connects TRBV5-1 to TRBJ2-2; D call uncertain. Trimming cost V 4 bases and J 7 bases, with 11 bases left between them. CDR1 is SGHRS and CDR2 is YFSETQ in the germline V gene. This CDR3 is 13 amino acids long. The CDR3 DNA reads TGCGCCAGCAGCACGCTCCGTTTCGGGGAGCTGTTTTTT. This gives the protein CASSTLRFGELFF. The whole variable domain, filled in from reference TRBV5-1 and TRBJ2-2, reads KAGVTQTPRYLIKTRGQQVTLSCSPISGHRSVSWYQQTPGQGLQFLFEYFSETQRNKGNFPGRFSGRQFSNSRSEMNVSTLELGDSALYLCASSTLRFGELFFGEGSRLTVL.

V is TRBV4-2 and J is TRBJ1-2, with 8 bases aligning to TRBD1. The CDR3 is 15 residues long. Germline trimming cut 0 bases from V and 5 bases from J; bases unmatched to any gene: 5. Germline values: CDR1 LGHNA, CDR2 YNFKEQ. This CDR3 reads CASSQDHRGDYGYTF. CDR3 nucleotides: TGTGCCAGCAGCCAAGACCACAGGGGGGATTATGGCTACACCTTC.

This rearrangement joins TRBV6-5 to TRBJ1-1; TRBD1 might be the D (6 bases). There are 14 residues in the CDR3. Germline loops: CDR1 MNHEY, CDR2 SVGAGI. The V and J ends lost 2 bases and 8 bases respectively, with 15 bases between them. For the CDR3, the DNA is TGTGCCAGCAGTTACGACAGGAGCCGCGGGGAAGCTTTCTTT. It specifies CASSYDRSRGEAFF.

V gene TRBV7-6 combines with J gene TRBJ1-2; TRBD1 agrees at 8 bases. Germline CDR1 and CDR2: SGHVS and FNYEAQ. This CDR3 spans 13 amino acids. V lost 5 bases, J lost 7 bases, and 6 bases stayed unmatched. The CDR3 DNA reads as TGTGCCAGCAGCCTGGACAGGGCGGTTGGCTACACCTTC. Amino acid sequence: CASSLDRAVGYTF.

As regards this clonotype: This clone may be a read error of a much larger clone one base away. The V call is TRBV19, the J call TRBJ2-7, with D perhaps assigned TRBD1 or TRBD2 (5 bases each). This CDR3 spans 15 amino acids. In germline, CDR1 is LNHDA, CDR2 SQIVND (reference sequence). The CDR3 is CASSIAAGSSYGQYF. The DNA for the CDR3 is TGTGCCAGTAGTATAGCGGCAGGGAGCTCCTACGGGCAGTACTTC.

This sequence joins TRBV9 and TRBJ2-5; D not resolved. The V and J ends lost 1 base and 3 bases respectively, with 7 bases between them. The CDR3 covers 13 residues. Germline CDR1 is SGDLS and CDR2 is YYNGEE. The CDR3 spells CASSVRMEETQYF. The DNA for the CDR3 is TGTGCCAGCAGCGTACGGATGGAAGAGACCCAGTACTTC.

This clonotype was found a few times. The rearrangement uses TRBV12-3 or TRBV12-4 and TRBJ2-5, with 10 nucleotides matching TRBD2. With 5 bases clipped from V and 7 bases from J, the junction kept 7 bases outside the gene matches. The CDR3 consists of 14 residues. CDR3 coding DNA: TGTGCCAGCAGTAGACTAGCGGGCACCCGGACCCAGTACTTC. Protein: CASSRLAGTRTQYF.